One TCR beta chain is described in this entry. Its antigen is currently unknown. Combining a sample-barcoded 5' primer with a J-beta primer mix, a second PCR ran for roughly 6 to 11 cycles. In TCRdb, the 5' RACE reads were re-called with MiXCR into one record per CDR3 protein. The sample has 1.5 million to 1.9 million distinct CDR3 sequences, around 40% seen once. Germline CDR1 is MNHEY and CDR2 is SMNVEV (reference sequence). This CDR3 has 18 amino acids. The V gene lost 0 bases and the J gene lost 0 bases, with 12 bases spanning the gap. The sample belongs to a study of blood T cells in healthy people across ages. Background on the study: Template switching captured about one barcoded beta molecule per two T cells.

Findings of the study overall: Long-lived donors exceeded aged donors in naive CD4+ cells and diversity.

The sample consisted of blood. The chain couples TRBV27 to TRBJ1-6; D remains ambiguous. The receptor was isolated from a woman aged 18-29 years in good health. The CDR3 bases are TGTGCCAGCAGTTTATCGGGGTGGAGGAGCTCCTATAATTCACCCCTCCACTTT. Protein sequence: CASSLSGWRSSYNSPLHF.